What follows are 18 T cell receptor beta chains derived from one specimen sequenced in a study of T cell responses to AZD1222 COVID-19 vaccine. Libraries were prepared by immunoSEQ multiplex PCR; TCRdb keeps only in-frame clonotypes and omits some of them. The data contain about 110,000 clones, roughly 90% of them singletons. The specimen was peripheral blood, collected on day 0 of AZD1222 vaccination. All receptors derive from an adult in good health.

V usage is TRBV7-3 and J usage is TRBJ1-1; a possible D gene is TRBD1 (5 bases). This CDR3 has 19 amino acids. Trimming took off 1 base at V and 1 base at J, with 22 bases between the two ends. Germline V lookup: CDR1 SGHTA, CDR2 FQGTGA. In DNA, the CDR3 is TGTGCCAGCAGCTTAATCCCGCTCGGGGACGTCCCCCGGAACACTGAAGCTTTCTTT. Translating it yields CASSLIPLGDVPRNTEAFF.

This clone is a singleton in its sample. The chain employs TRBV9 and TRBJ1-1, with 8 bases fitting TRBD1. Per the germline V gene, CDR1 is SGDLS and CDR2 is YYNGEE. This CDR3 region has 14 residues. The V and J ends lost 4 bases and 4 bases, in that order; junction bases with no gene match: 6. CDR3 sequence: CASSKQGGGTEAFF. The CDR3, as DNA: TGTGCCAGCAGCAAACAGGGGGGCGGCACTGAAGCTTTCTTT.

The V and J genes are TRBV6-2 or TRBV6-3 and TRBJ2-5; D is unclear. V lost 2 bases and J lost 2, with 3 bases in between. The CDR3 extends over 12 amino acids. The germline gives CDR1 MNHEY, CDR2 SVGEGT. CDR3 region: CASSYPQETQYF. In nucleotides, the CDR3 is TGTGCCAGCAGTTACCCACAAGAGACCCAGTACTTC.

This chain links TRBV12-5 with TRBJ1-2; weak D call: TRBD1 (5 bases). CDR3 length: 14 amino acids. Germline lookup yields CDR1 LGHNT and CDR2 FRNRAP. V was cut by 5 bases and J by 8 bases, with 18 bases left in between. For the CDR3, the DNA is TGTGCTAGTGGTACCTGGGACGGAGGGAAGGGCTACACCTTC. Protein: CASGTWDGGKGYTF.

This chain joins TRBV11-3 and TRBJ2-2, with 11 nucleotides matching TRBD1. Looked up from germline, CDR1 is SGHNT and CDR2 is YENEEA. The CDR3 runs 18 residues. The V gene end was trimmed by 6 bases and the J gene end by 1 base; junction bases not matched to a gene: 10. CDR3 sequence: CASSSGQGAGGNTGELFF. CDR3 bases: TGTGCCAGCAGTTCCGGACAGGGGGCAGGGGGGAACACCGGGGAGCTGTTTTTT.

V is TRBV9 and J is TRBJ1-6; D call uncertain. The V end was cut by 2 bases, the J end by 8 bases, with 8 bases between. Germline loops: CDR1 SGDLS, CDR2 YYNGEE. This CDR3 comprises 13 residues. In DNA form, the CDR3 reads TGTGCCAGCAGCGTTGGGCAAGATTCACCCCTCCACTTT. Its translation is CASSVGQDSPLHF.

The V call is TRBV19, the J call TRBJ1-1, with D unresolved. This CDR3 has 13 residues. Trimming left V 6 bases short and J 1 base short, with 9 bases between. Germline loops: CDR1 LNHDA, CDR2 SQIVND (reference sequence). This CDR3 reads CASSETRNTEAFF. In DNA form, the CDR3 reads TGTGCCAGTAGCGAGACCAGGAACACTGAAGCTTTCTTT.

This chain uses TRBV6-1 with TRBJ2-7; no clear D gene. The germline V gene encodes CDR1 MNHNS and CDR2 SASEGT. The CDR3 runs to 16 residues. V lost 3 bases, J lost 2 bases, and 17 bases lay in between. CDR3 amino acids: CASSEGWPDRPYEQYF. CDR3 sequence (DNA): TGTGCCAGCAGTGAGGGCTGGCCGGATAGGCCCTACGAGCAGTACTTC.

V usage is TRBV30 and J usage is TRBJ1-3; 7 nucleotides align to TRBD1. Germline assignment: CDR1 GTSNPN and CDR2 SVGIG (reference sequence). The CDR3 is 15 residues long. V shed 4 bases and J 0 bases; nucleotides not matched to a gene: 6. The DNA of the CDR3 is TGTGCCTGGACCCGGGACAGTCTCTCTGGAAACACCATATATTTT. It specifies CAWTRDSLSGNTIYF. Complete variable domain (other parts from reference TRBV30 and TRBJ1-3): SQTIHQWPATLVQPVGSPLSLECTVEGTSNPNLYWYRQAAGRGLQLLFYSVGIGQISSEVPQNLSASRPQDRQFILSSKKLLLSDSGFYLCAWTRDSLSGNTIYFGEGSWLTVV.

This chain connects TRBV6-5 to TRBJ2-7, with 8 bases lining up with TRBD2. Trimming cost V 3 bases and J 0 bases; bases outside gene matches: 4. Germline CDR1 and CDR2: MNHEY and SVGAGI. The length of the CDR3 is 15 residues. The CDR3 protein is CASSYKAGVSYEQYV. CDR3 DNA sequence: TGTGCCAGCAGTTATAAAGCGGGAGTCTCCTACGAGCAGTACGTC.

The gene calls are TRBV11-2 and TRBJ1-2; the D is unclear. Germline CDR1 and CDR2: SGHAT and FQNNGV. This CDR3 contains 15 residues. V was cut by 2 bases and J by 4 bases, with 14 bases left in between. CDR3 DNA: TGTGCCAGCAGCTTACCCCCTGAGGTTTCCTATGGCTACACCTTC. It specifies CASSLPPEVSYGYTF.

This clone was seen only once. V gene TRBV19 combines with J gene TRBJ1-6, with D hard to call. CDR1 and CDR2 from the germline V gene are LNHDA and SQIVND (reference sequence). The CDR3 totals 14 residues. Trimming took off 3 bases at V and 10 bases at J, with 13 bases between the two ends. CDR3 in DNA: TGTGCCAGTAGTATCTCAGGTAGAGAGTCACCCCTCCACTTT. It encodes CASSISGRESPLHF.

This chain uses TRBV19 with TRBJ1-1; weak D call: TRBD1 (6 bases). Germline V gene data show CDR1 as LNHDA and CDR2 as SQIVND (reference sequence). This CDR3 has 14 amino acids. The V end was cut by 6 bases, the J end by 0 bases, with 11 bases between. CDR3 sequence: CASRAGHLNTEAFF. The CDR3 DNA reads as TGTGCCAGTAGGGCGGGACACTTGAACACTGAAGCTTTCTTT.

CDR3 in amino acids: CASSPEDRGPVWISGGPPEQYF. The CDR3 DNA is TGTGCCAGCTCACCAGAGGACAGGGGGCCCGTCTGGATTAGCGGGGGGCCCCCAGAGCAGTACTTC. The chain recombines TRBV18 with TRBJ2-7, with D possibly matching TRBD1 (11 bases). The CDR3 consists of 22 residues. The germline V and J ends were trimmed by 2 bases and 7 bases, with 39 bases remaining between them. Germline V gene data show CDR1 as KGHSH and CDR2 as LQKENI.

This sequence joins TRBV7-7 and TRBJ2-3; D possibly matches TRBD1 or TRBD2 (6 bases each). CDR3 length: 17 amino acids. Germline loops: CDR1 SSHAT, CDR2 FNYEAQ (reference sequence). V lost 2 bases to trimming and J lost 3 bases, with 18 bases between them. CDR3 amino acids: CASSLSGGPGRTDTQYF. The CDR3 DNA sequence: TGTGCCAGCAGCTTATCTGGGGGGCCAGGACGGACAGATACGCAGTATTTT.

The V gene is TRBV19, the J gene TRBJ2-7; tentatively, D is TRBD1 (5 bases). CDR3 length equals 14 residues. Germline V CDR1 and CDR2: LNHDA, SQIVND (reference sequence). V was pared by 3 bases and J by 3 bases, with 12 bases between. The CDR3 protein is CASSISPGRYEQYF. The CDR3, as DNA: TGTGCCAGTAGTATTAGTCCAGGGCGCTACGAGCAGTACTTC.

The CDR3 nucleotides are TGTGCCAGTAGTATGTATGGGACTCCAAACTATGGCTACACCTTC. Residues: CASSMYGTPNYGYTF. This chain joins TRBV19 and TRBJ1-2, with D possibly being TRBD1 (5 bases). The length of the CDR3 is 15 residues. V shed 3 bases and J shed 2 bases, with 13 bases lying between them. CDR1 LNHDA and CDR2 SQIVND come from the germline V gene (reference sequence).

In its sample, this clone was seen once. The chain recombines TRBV28 with TRBJ1-2; unclear D gene. CDR3 length: 8 amino acids. Looked up from germline, CDR1 is MDHEN and CDR2 is SYDVKM. The V and J ends lost 8 bases and 8 bases respectively, with 3 bases between them. The CDR3 reads CASGGYTF. For the CDR3, the DNA is TGTGCCAGCGGAGGCTACACCTTC.